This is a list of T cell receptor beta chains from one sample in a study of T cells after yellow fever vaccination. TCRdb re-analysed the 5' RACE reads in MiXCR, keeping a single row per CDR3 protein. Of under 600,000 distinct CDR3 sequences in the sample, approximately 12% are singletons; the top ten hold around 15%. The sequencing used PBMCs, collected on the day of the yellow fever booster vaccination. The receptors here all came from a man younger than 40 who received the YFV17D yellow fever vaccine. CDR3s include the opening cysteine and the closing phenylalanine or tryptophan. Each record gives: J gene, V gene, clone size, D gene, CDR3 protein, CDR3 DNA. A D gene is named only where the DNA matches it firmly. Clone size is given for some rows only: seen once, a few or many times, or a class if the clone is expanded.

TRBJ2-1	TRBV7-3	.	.	CASSLTGRNEQFF	TGTGCCAGCAGCTTAACCGGCCGCAATGAGCAGTTCTTC
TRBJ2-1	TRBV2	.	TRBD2	CAISLLGLAGSGYNEQFF	TGTGCCATCAGTTTGTTGGGACTAGCGGGTTCGGGCTACAATGAGCAGTTCTTC
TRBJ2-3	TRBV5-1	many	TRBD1	CASSPGQGKDTQYF	TGCGCCAGCAGCCCAGGACAGGGCAAAGATACGCAGTATTTT
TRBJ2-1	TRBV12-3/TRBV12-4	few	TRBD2	CASRPGLAGVGEQFF	TGTGCCAGCAGACCGGGACTAGCGGGAGTGGGTGAGCAGTTCTTC
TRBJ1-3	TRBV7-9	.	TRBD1	CASSLGQGAGNTIYF	TGTGCCAGCAGCTTAGGACAGGGGGCTGGAAACACCATATATTTT
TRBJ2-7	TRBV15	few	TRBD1	CATSLDRVVYEQYF	TGTGCCACCAGCCTGGACAGGGTAGTCTACGAGCAGTACTTC
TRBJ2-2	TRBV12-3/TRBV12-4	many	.	CASSFGIGELFF	TGTGCCAGCAGCTTTGGGATCGGGGAGCTGTTTTTT
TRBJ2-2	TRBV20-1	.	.	CSADKSNTGELFF	TGCAGTGCTGACAAATCAAACACCGGGGAGCTGTTTTTT
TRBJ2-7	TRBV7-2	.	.	CASSPRATYEQYF	TGTGCCAGCAGCCCTAGGGCTACCTACGAGCAGTACTTC
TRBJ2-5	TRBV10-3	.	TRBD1	CATGDRGPQETQYF	TGTGCCACCGGGGACAGGGGACCCCAAGAGACCCAGTACTTC
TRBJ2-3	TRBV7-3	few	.	CASSLFGNTDTQYF	TGTGCCAGCAGCTTATTCGGGAACACAGATACGCAGTATTTT
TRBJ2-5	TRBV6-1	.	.	CASDWGVRETQYF	TGTGCCAGCGATTGGGGGGTGAGGGAGACCCAGTACTTC
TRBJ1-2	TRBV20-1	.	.	CSAGRMDYGYTF	TGCAGTGCTGGGAGGATGGACTATGGCTACACCTTC
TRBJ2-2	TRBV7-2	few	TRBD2	CASSFGLAENTGELFF	TGTGCCAGCAGCTTTGGACTAGCGGAGAACACCGGGGAGCTGTTTTTT
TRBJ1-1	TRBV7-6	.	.	CASSGLGSNTEAFF	TGTGCCAGCAGCGGACTGGGCTCGAACACTGAAGCTTTCTTT
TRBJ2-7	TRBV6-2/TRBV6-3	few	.	CASKERDYEQYF	TGTGCCAGTAAAGAGAGGGACTACGAGCAGTACTTC
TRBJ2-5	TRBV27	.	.	CASRLKETQYF	TGTGCCAGCAGACTAAAAGAGACCCAGTACTTC
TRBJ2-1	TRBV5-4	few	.	CASSTGGGEYNEQFF	TGTGCCAGCAGCACTGGGGGCGGGGAATACAATGAGCAGTTCTTC
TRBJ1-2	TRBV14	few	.	CASSLDRNPLHYGYTF	TGTGCCAGCAGCTTAGACAGGAACCCGCTCCACTATGGCTACACCTTC
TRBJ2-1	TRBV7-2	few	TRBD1	CASSATGTGGRHEQFF	TGTGCCAGCAGCGCCACCGGGACAGGGGGTCGCCATGAGCAGTTCTTC
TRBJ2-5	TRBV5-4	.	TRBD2	CASSLNRDYKETQYF	TGTGCCAGCAGCTTAAACCGGGACTACAAAGAGACCCAGTACTTC
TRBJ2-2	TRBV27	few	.	CASSFLGSAVGELFF	TGTGCCAGCAGTTTTCTGGGCAGCGCCGTAGGGGAGCTGTTTTTT
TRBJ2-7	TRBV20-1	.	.	CSAKGRSYEQYF	TGCAGTGCAAAGGGACGGTCCTACGAGCAGTACTTC
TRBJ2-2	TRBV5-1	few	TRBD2	CASSPLTSGSSTGELFF	TGCGCCAGCAGCCCCCTTACTAGCGGGAGCAGTACCGGGGAGCTGTTTTTT
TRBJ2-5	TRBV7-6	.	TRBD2	CASSLEAGGPGKETQYF	TGTGCCAGCAGCTTAGAGGCGGGAGGGCCCGGAAAAGAGACCCAGTACTTC
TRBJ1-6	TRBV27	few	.	CASSLTKPKNSPLHF	TGTGCCAGCAGTTTAACCAAACCCAAAAATTCACCCCTCCACTTT
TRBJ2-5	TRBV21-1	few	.	CASSIWGTFQETQYF	TGTGCCAGCAGCATTTGGGGGACCTTCCAAGAGACCCAGTACTTC
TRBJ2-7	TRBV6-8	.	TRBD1	CATILRDRISYEQYF	TGTGCCACCATCTTGAGGGACAGAATTTCCTACGAGCAGTACTTC
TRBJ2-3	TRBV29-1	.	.	CSVFGGNTQYF	TGCAGCGTTTTTGGGGGAAATACGCAGTATTTT
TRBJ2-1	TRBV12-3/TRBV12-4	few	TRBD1	CASRGQDNNEQFF	TGTGCCAGCAGAGGACAGGATAACAATGAGCAGTTCTTC
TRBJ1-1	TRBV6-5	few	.	CASSYLQDPNTEAFF	TGTGCCAGCAGTTACTTACAGGATCCGAACACTGAAGCTTTCTTT
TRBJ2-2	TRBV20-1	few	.	CSARDGPGELFF	TGCAGTGCTAGAGATGGGCCCGGGGAGCTGTTTTTT
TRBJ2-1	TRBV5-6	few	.	CASSFPLHNEQFF	TGTGCCAGCAGCTTTCCCCTACACAATGAGCAGTTCTTC
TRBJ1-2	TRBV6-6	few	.	CASKGGGPGYTF	TGTGCCAGCAAAGGTGGAGGGCCTGGCTACACCTTC
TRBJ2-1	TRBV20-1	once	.	CSARDHQGRNEQFF	TGCAGTGCTAGAGATCATCAGGGTCGGAATGAGCAGTTCTTC
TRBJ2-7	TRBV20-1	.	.	CSARDGGGYYEQYF	TGCAGTGCTAGAGATGGAGGCGGTTACTACGAGCAGTACTTC
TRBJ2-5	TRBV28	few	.	CASSRAAAYGETQYF	TGTGCCAGCAGCCGGGCGGCGGCTTACGGGGAGACCCAGTACTTC
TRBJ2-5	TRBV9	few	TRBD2	CASSVGGGRRALETQYF	TGTGCCAGCAGCGTAGGAGGCGGGAGGAGGGCGCTGGAGACCCAGTACTTC
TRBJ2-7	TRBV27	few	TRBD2	CASSPSGTSGSLWIEQYF	TGTGCCAGCAGTCCCTCCGGGACTAGCGGGAGTTTGTGGATTGAGCAGTACTTC
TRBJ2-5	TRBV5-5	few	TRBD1	CASSPWSRGRETQYF	TGTGCCAGCAGCCCCTGGAGCAGGGGGCGGGAGACCCAGTACTTC
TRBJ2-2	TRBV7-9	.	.	CASSLMGVTGELFF	TGTGCCAGCAGCTTAATGGGGGTCACCGGGGAGCTGTTTTTT
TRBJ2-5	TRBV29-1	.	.	CSVVGSGETQYF	TGCAGCGTTGTTGGGTCGGGGGAGACCCAGTACTTC
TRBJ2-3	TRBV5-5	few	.	CASSSWGTGALF	.
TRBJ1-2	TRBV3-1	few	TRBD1	CASSPQNRGDYGYTF	TGTGCCAGCAGCCCACAAAACAGGGGTGACTATGGCTACACCTTC
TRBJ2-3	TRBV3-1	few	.	CASSARGVTDTQYF	TGTGCCTCCTCAGCCAGGGGAGTCACAGATACGCAGTATTTT
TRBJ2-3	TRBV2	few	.	CATTGGRTDTQYF	TGTGCAACTACGGGGGGCCGCACAGATACGCAGTATTTT
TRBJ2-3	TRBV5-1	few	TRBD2	CASSLYLAGGRDTQYF	TGCGCCAGCAGCTTGTACCTGGCGGGGGGCCGAGATACGCAGTATTTT
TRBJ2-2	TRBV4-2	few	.	CASSQDRRPYTGELFF	TGTGCCAGCAGCCAAGATCGGAGACCCTACACCGGGGAGCTGTTTTTT
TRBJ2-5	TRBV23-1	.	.	CASRSRTEDFQETQYF	TGCGCCAGCAGGTCCAGGACAGAAGATTTCCAAGAGACCCAGTACTTC
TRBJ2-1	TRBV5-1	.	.	CASSLAGGIGNEQFF	TGCGCCAGCAGCTTGGCGGGCGGAATCGGTAATGAGCAGTTCTTC
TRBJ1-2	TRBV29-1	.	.	CSVEGGRGPGYTF	TGCAGCGTTGAGGGCGGAAGGGGTCCTGGCTACACCTTC
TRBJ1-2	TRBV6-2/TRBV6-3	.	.	CASSLLMTDNYGYTF	TGTGCCAGCAGTCTACTAATGACGGATAACTATGGCTACACCTTC
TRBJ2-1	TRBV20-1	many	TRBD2	CSASGTSGTRIYNEQFF	TGCAGTGCTAGCGGGACTAGCGGGACGAGAATCTACAATGAGCAGTTCTTC
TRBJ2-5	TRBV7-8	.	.	CASSSWGGTAQETQYF	TGTGCCAGCAGCTCTTGGGGGGGGACAGCTCAAGAGACCCAGTACTTC